Sequencing of this TCR beta chain was carried out in a study of T-cell memory formation after mild COVID-19. Each CDR3 protein is one row after TCRdb ran MiXCR on the 5' RACE reads. The table shows roughly 310,000 distinct CDR3 sequences, with 15% occurring only once. The germline CDR1 and CDR2 sequences are SNHLY and FYNNEI. Trimming cost V 7 bases and J 0 bases, with 15 bases left between them. The CDR3 extends over 15 amino acids. The origin of this receptor is a man between 18 and 29 years old who had mild COVID-19 (a few samples of this study predate the infection). Cell type and time point are not known. The sequenced sample consisted of PBMCs or a T cell subset sorted from them (not recorded which). The chain combines TRBV2 with TRBJ1-2; D is possibly TRBD1 (5 bases). This CDR3 reads CASNRDGLANYGYTF. CDR3 DNA: TGTGCCAGCAACCGGGACGGATTAGCTAACTATGGCTACACCTTC.